These 6 T cell receptor beta chains originate from one sample sequenced in a study of cytomegalovirus exposure and HLA in healthy donors. Primers: 60 Vbeta forward and 13 Jbeta reverse. Generated by immunoSEQ multiplex PCR, the TCRdb table keeps only in-frame clones and is missing some. Among 150,000 to 200,000 clones listed, around 84% were seen once. Sequenced input: PBMCs. The receptors stem from a woman between 18 and 29 years old in good health and CMV-seronegative.

This rearrangement joins TRBV19 to TRBJ1-5, with D hard to call. Germline V CDR1 and CDR2: LNHDA, SQIVND (reference sequence). Trimming took off 8 bases at V and 3 bases at J, with 14 bases between the two ends. The CDR3 spans 14 residues. DNA of the CDR3: TGTGCCAGTGGGCAGAGTACTTACAATCAGCCCCAGCATTTT. The encoded protein is CASGQSTYNQPQHF.

This clone has a handful of counts. The chain uses TRBV4-1 and TRBJ2-3; D not certain. In germline, CDR1 is MGHRA, CDR2 YSYEKL. The CDR3 loop spans 13 amino acids. Trimming took off 1 base at V and 6 bases at J, with 8 bases between the two ends. DNA for the CDR3: TGCGCCAGCAGCCAAGGAATAGCCGATACGCAGTATTTT. Amino acids: CASSQGIADTQYF.

The chain uses TRBV19 and TRBJ2-7; 10 nucleotides line up with TRBD2. Unmatched junction bases numbered 7, after V lost 3 bases and J lost 2 bases. This CDR3 has 16 residues. Germline V gene data show CDR1 as LNHDA and CDR2 as SQIVND (reference sequence). The CDR3: CASSMKLAGIPYEQYF. In nucleotides, the CDR3 is TGTGCCAGTAGTATGAAACTAGCGGGGATTCCCTACGAGCAGTACTTC.

V usage is TRBV6-5 and J usage is TRBJ2-7, with D maybe TRBD2 (6 bases). V lost 4 bases and J 4 bases, leaving 20 bases between the germline ends. The CDR3 extends over 16 amino acids. Germline-derived CDR1 and CDR2 are MNHEY and SVGAGI. The DNA for the CDR3 is TGTGCCAGCAGTTCCGGGGGTTGGACTGGAACTTACGAGCAGTACTTC. Protein sequence: CASSSGGWTGTYEQYF.

The chain joins TRBV5-6 to TRBJ1-5, with D maybe TRBD1 (5 bases). This CDR3 spans 13 amino acids. Germline-derived CDR1 and CDR2 are SGHDT and YYEEEE. The ends were cut back, 4 bases at V and 5 bases at J, with 10 bases in the middle. This chain's CDR3 is CASSSGGYQPQHF. The CDR3 DNA follows: TGTGCCAGCAGCAGTGGGGGGTATCAGCCCCAGCATTTT.

Of note for this clone: Additional DNA sequences in this sample encode the identical CDR3. This chain uses TRBV27 with TRBJ1-1; D perhaps matches TRBD1 (5 bases). Germline CDR1 and CDR2: MNHEY and SMNVEV (reference sequence). This CDR3 region has 13 residues. V was clipped by 3 bases and J by 5 bases, with 10 bases between them. CDR3: CASSLGGSTEAFF. Here the CDR3 DNA reads TGTGCCAGCAGTTTGGGGGGGTCTACTGAAGCTTTCTTT.